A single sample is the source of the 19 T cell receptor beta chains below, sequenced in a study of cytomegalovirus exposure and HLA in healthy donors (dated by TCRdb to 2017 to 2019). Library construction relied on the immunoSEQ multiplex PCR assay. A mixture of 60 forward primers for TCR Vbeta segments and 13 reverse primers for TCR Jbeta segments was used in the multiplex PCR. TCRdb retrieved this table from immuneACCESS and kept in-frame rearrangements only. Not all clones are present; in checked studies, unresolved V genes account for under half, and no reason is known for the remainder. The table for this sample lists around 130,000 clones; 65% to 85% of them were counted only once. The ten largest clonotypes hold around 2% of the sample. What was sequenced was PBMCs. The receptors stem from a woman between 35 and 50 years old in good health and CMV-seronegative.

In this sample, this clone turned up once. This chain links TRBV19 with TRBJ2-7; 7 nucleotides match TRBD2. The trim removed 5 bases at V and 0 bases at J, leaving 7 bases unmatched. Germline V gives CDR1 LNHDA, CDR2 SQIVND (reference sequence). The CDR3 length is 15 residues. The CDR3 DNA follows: TGTGCCAGTAGTCCCGGGTTAGCGGGCTCCTACGAGCAGTACTTC. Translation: CASSPGLAGSYEQYF.

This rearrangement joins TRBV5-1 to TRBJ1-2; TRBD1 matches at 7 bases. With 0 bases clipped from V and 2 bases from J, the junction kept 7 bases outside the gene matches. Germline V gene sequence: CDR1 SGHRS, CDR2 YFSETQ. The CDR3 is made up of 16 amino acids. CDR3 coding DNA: TGCGCCAGCAGCTTGGGACAGGGTATCTCAAACTATGGCTACACCTTC. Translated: CASSLGQGISNYGYTF.

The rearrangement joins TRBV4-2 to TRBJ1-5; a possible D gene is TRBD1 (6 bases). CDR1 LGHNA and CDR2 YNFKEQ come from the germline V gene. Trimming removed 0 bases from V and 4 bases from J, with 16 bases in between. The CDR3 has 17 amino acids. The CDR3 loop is CASSQDVATGFNQPQHF. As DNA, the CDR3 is TGTGCCAGCAGCCAAGATGTTGCGACAGGATTTAATCAGCCCCAGCATTTT.

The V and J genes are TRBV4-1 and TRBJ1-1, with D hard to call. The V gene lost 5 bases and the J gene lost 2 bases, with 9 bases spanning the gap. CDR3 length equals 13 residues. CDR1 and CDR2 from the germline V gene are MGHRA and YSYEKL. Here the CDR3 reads CASSEMLNTEAFF. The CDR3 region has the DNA TGCGCCAGCAGCGAGATGTTAAACACTGAAGCTTTCTTT.

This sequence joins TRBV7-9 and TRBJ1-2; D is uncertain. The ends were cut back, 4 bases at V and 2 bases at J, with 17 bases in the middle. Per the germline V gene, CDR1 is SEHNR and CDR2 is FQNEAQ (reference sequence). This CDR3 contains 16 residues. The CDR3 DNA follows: TGTGCCAGCAGCTCGACCCAGCTAGGTTGGAACTATGGCTACACCTTC. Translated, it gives CASSSTQLGWNYGYTF.

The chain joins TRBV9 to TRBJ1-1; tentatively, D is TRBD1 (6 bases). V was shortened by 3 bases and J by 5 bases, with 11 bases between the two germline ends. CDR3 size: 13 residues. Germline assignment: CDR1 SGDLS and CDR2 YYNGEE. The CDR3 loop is CASSALTGTEAFF. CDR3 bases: TGTGCCAGCAGCGCTCTCACAGGGACTGAAGCTTTCTTT.

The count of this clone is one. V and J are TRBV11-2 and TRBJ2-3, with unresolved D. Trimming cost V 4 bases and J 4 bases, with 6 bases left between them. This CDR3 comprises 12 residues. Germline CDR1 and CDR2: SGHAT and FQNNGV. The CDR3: CASSYLADTQYF. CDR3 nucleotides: TGTGCCAGCAGCTATCTAGCAGATACGCAGTATTTT.

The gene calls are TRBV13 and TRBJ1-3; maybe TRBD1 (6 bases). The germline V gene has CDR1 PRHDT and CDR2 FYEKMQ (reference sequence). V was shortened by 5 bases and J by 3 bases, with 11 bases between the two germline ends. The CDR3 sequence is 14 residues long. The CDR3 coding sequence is TGTGCCAGCAGCGCCGCAGGGGTTGGAAACACCATATATTTT. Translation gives CASSAAGVGNTIYF. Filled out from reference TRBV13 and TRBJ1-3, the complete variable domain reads AAGVIQSPRHLIKEKRETATLKCYPIPRHDTVYWYQQGPGQDPQFLISFYEKMQSDKGSIPDRFSAQQFSDYHSELNMSSLELGDSALYFCASSAAGVGNTIYFGEGSWLTVV.

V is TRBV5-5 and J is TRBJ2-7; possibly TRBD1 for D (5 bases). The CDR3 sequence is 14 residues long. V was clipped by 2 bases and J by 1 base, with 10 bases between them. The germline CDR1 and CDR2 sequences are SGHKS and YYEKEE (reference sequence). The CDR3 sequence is CASSFRQGSYEQYF. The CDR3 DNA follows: TGTGCCAGCAGCTTTAGGCAGGGATCCTACGAGCAGTACTTC.

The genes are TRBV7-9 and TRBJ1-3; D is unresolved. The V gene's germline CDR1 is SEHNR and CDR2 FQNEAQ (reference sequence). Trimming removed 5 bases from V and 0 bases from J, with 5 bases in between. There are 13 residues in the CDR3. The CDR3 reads CASSPSSGNTIYF. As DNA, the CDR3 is TGTGCCAGCAGCCCCAGCTCTGGAAACACCATATATTTT. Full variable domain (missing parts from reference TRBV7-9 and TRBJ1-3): DTGVSQNPRHKITKRGQNVTFRCDPISEHNRLYWYRQTLGQGPEFLTYFQNEAQLEKSRLLSDRFSAERPKGSFSTLEIQRTEQGDSAMYLCASSPSSGNTIYFGEGSWLTVV.

CDR3 nucleotides: TGTGCCATCGCCGGGACAGGGGGTAGTAGCACTGAAGCTTTCTTT. Its protein product is CAIAGTGGSSTEAFF. The gene calls are TRBV10-3 and TRBJ1-1; 11 positions agree with TRBD1. This CDR3 contains 15 residues. Germline lookup yields CDR1 ENHRY and CDR2 SYGVKD. The junction had 9 bases not matched to a gene; V was cut back by 8 bases and J by 4 bases.

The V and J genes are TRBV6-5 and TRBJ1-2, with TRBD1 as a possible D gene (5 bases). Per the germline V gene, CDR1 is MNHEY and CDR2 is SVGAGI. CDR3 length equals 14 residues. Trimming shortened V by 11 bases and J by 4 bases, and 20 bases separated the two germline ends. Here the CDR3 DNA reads TGTGCCGCATGGCAGGGCCAAGCAGTCTATGGCTACACCTTC. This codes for CAAWQGQAVYGYTF.

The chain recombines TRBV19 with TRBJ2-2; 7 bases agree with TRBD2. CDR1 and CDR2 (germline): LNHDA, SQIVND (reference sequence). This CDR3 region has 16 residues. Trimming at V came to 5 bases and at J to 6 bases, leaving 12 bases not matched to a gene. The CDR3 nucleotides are TGTGCCAGTAGTTTCGCGGGGAGACGGGGGGCCGGGGAGCTGTTTTTT. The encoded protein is CASSFAGRRGAGELFF.

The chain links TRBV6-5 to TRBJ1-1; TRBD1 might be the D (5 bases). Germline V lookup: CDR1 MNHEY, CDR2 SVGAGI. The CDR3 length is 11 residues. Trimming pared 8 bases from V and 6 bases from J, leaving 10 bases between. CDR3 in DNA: TGTGCCAGCTTTCGGGGGGCTGAAGCTTTCTTT. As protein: CASFRGAEAFF.

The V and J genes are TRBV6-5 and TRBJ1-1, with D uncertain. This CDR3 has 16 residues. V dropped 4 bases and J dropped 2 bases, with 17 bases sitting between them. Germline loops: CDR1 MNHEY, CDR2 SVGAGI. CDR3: CASSLSTETPNTEAFF. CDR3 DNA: TGTGCCAGCAGTTTATCAACAGAAACCCCCAACACTGAAGCTTTCTTT.

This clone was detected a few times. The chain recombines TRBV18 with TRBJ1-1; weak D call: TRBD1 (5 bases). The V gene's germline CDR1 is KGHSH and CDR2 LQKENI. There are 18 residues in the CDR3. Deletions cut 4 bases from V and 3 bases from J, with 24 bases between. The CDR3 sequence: CASSLGGVGMRVDTEAFF. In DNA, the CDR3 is TGTGCCAGCTCACTGGGGGGTGTGGGAATGAGAGTGGACACTGAAGCTTTCTTT.

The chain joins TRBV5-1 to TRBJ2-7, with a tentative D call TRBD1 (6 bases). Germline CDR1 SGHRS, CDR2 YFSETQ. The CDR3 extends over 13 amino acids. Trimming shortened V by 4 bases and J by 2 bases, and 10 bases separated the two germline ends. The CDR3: CASSQRQAYEQYF. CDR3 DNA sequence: TGCGCCAGCAGCCAACGACAGGCCTACGAGCAGTACTTC.

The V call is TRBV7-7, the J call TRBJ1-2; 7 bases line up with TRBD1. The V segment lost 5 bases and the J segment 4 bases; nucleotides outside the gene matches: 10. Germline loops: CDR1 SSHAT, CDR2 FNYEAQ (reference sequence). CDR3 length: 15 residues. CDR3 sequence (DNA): TGTGCCAGCAGCAAAGACAGGGACCCGCTCTATGGCTACACCTTC. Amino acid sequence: CASSKDRDPLYGYTF.

The CDR3 spells CASSFGGLAGINEQFF. The CDR3 DNA is TGTGCCAGCAGTTTCGGCGGACTAGCCGGAATCAATGAGCAGTTCTTC. This sequence joins TRBV27 and TRBJ2-1; 8 bases match TRBD2. Germline V gene sequence: CDR1 MNHEY, CDR2 SMNVEV (reference sequence). The CDR3 extends over 16 amino acids. V lost 3 bases, J lost 6 bases, and 10 bases stayed unmatched.